The 8 T cell receptor beta chains given below trace back to one sample, sequenced in a study of cytomegalovirus exposure and HLA in healthy donors. The PCR used 60 Vbeta and 13 Jbeta primers. Data came from immunoSEQ multiplex PCR; TCRdb stores just in-frame clones and leaves some out. The sample consists of approximately 120,000 clones, around 81% of them appearing once. The material sequenced was PBMCs. The source of these receptors is a female donor in good health and CMV-seronegative.

The V call is TRBV5-1, the J call TRBJ1-6, with D maybe TRBD1 (5 bases). The V gene's germline CDR1 is SGHRS and CDR2 YFSETQ. The CDR3 length is 15 residues. With 5 bases removed from V and 8 bases from J, the gap between germline ends came to 17 bases. This chain's CDR3 is CASSRRRGSDSPLHF. The CDR3 DNA is TGCGCCAGCAGTCGGAGGAGGGGTAGTGATTCACCCCTCCACTTT.

The rearrangement uses TRBV13 and TRBJ2-1, with D perhaps matching TRBD2 (6 bases). Germline assignment: CDR1 PRHDT and CDR2 FYEKMQ (reference sequence). This CDR3 region has 15 residues. Trimming shortened V by 5 bases and J by 0 bases, and 11 bases separated the two germline ends. CDR3 nucleotide sequence: TGTGCCAGCAGCCCCTCCGGGAGCTCCTACAATGAGCAGTTCTTC. As protein: CASSPSGSSYNEQFF.

This clone was seen a handful of times. CDR3 residues: CASGRGLDNEQFF. The CDR3 DNA is TGTGCTAGTGGTAGGGGACTAGACAATGAGCAGTTCTTC. This chain joins TRBV12-5 and TRBJ2-1, with 8 bases fitting TRBD2. The junction had 2 bases not matched to a gene; V was cut back by 5 bases and J by 5 bases. The length of the CDR3 is 13 residues. Germline V lookup: CDR1 LGHNT, CDR2 FRNRAP.

The chain has TRBV10-1 and TRBJ2-4, with 9 bases matching TRBD1. V lost 8 bases, J lost 2 bases, and 10 bases stayed unmatched. The V gene's germline CDR1 is WNHNN and CDR2 SYGVQD (reference sequence). This CDR3 contains 16 residues. The CDR3 protein is CASGLPGQGSKNIQYF. CDR3 sequence (DNA): TGCGCCAGCGGGCTTCCGGGACAGGGTTCCAAAAACATTCAGTACTTC.

This clone was counted a few times. This chain joins TRBV4-1 and TRBJ2-7, with D hard to call. Trimming took 4 bases from V and 6 from J, leaving 16 bases between them. Germline V lookup: CDR1 MGHRA, CDR2 YSYEKL. This CDR3 contains 14 residues. The CDR3 region has the DNA TGCGCCAGCAGCCCCCGAGAGGTCGGTGCCGAGCAGTACTTC. As protein: CASSPREVGAEQYF.

This clone came up once. The chain uses TRBV28 and TRBJ1-5; 7 nucleotides align to TRBD1. The ends lost 6 bases at V and 6 bases at J; junction bases unmatched: 11. Germline assignment: CDR1 MDHEN and CDR2 SYDVKM. The CDR3 has 15 residues. The CDR3 DNA is TGTGCCAGCAGATCAGACAGGGACAATACTCAGCCCCAGCATTTT. Its protein is CASRSDRDNTQPQHF.

J is TRBJ2-1 and V is TRBV18; 8 nucleotides line up with TRBD2. Per the germline V gene, CDR1 is KGHSH and CDR2 is LQKENI. This CDR3 has 16 amino acids. Trimming at V came to 3 bases and at J to 7 bases, leaving 11 bases not matched to a gene. In DNA form, the CDR3 reads TGTGCCAGCTCACCGAATAGCGGGAAAGGGTGGAATGAGCAGTTCTTC. The encoded protein is CASSPNSGKGWNEQFF.

V and J are TRBV7-2 and TRBJ2-1; TRBD2 matches at 15 bases. Germline assignment: CDR1 SGHTA and CDR2 FQGNSA. V trimming: 5 bases; J trimming: 7 bases; junction bases outside the gene matches: 6. The CDR3 extends over 16 amino acids. The CDR3 nucleotides read TGTGCCAGCAGCCGCGGGGGACTAGCGGGAGGAAATGAGCAGTTCTTC. Its translation: CASSRGGLAGGNEQFF.